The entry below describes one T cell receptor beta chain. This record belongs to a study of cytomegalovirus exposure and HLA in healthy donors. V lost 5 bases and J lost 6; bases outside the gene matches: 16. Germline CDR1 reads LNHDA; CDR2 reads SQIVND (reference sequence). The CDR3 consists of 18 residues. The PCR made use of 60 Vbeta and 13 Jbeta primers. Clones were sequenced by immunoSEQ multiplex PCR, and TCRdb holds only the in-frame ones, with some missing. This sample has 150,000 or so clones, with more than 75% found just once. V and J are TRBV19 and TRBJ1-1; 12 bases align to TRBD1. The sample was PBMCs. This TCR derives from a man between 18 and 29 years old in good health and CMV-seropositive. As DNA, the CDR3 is TGTGCCAGTAGTCCCGCGGGACAGGGGGCCAGGGCCAGGCCTGAAGCTTTCTTT. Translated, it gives CASSPAGQGARARPEAFF.